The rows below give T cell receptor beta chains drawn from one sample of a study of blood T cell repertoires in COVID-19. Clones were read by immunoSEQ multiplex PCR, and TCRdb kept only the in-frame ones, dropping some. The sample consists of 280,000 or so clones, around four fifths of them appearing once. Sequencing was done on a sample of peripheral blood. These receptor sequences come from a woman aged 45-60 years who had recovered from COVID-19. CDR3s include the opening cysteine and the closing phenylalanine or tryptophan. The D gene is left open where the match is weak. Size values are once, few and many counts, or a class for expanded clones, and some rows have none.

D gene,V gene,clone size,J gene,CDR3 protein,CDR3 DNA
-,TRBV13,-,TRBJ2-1,CASRPLGPYNEQFF,TGTGCCAGCAGACCCCTGGGGCCCTACAATGAGCAGTTCTTC
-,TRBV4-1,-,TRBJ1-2,CASSHHPAGGAPTNYGYTF,TGCGCCAGCAGCCACCACCCCGCCGGGGGGGCACCTACTAACTATGGCTACACCTTC
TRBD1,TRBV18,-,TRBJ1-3,CASSPRDSSGNTIYF,TGTGCCAGCTCACCAAGGGACAGCTCTGGAAACACCATATATTTT
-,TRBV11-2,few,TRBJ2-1,CASSPWSTANEQFF,TGTGCCAGCAGCCCCTGGTCAACCGCGAATGAGCAGTTCTTC
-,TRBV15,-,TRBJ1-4,CATSRDKGPGEKLFF,TGTGCCACCAGCAGGGACAAGGGGCCTGGGGAAAAACTGTTTTTT
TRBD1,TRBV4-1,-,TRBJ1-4,CASSQDGTVTNEKLFF,TGCGCCAGCAGCCAAGATGGGACAGTTACTAATGAAAAACTGTTTTTT
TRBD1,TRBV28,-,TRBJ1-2,CASSLTTGTGSGYTF,TGTGCCAGCAGTCTAACAACCGGGACAGGGAGTGGCTACACCTTC
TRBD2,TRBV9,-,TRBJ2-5,CASSGGLAGLGQGLETQYF,TGTGCCAGCAGCGGGGGACTAGCGGGCTTGGGGCAGGGCTTAGAGACCCAGTACTTC
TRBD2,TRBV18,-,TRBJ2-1,CASSPGTSGRKNEQFF,TGTGCCAGCTCACCGGGGACTAGCGGGAGGAAAAATGAGCAGTTCTTC
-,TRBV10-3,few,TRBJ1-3,CAISASGSGNTIYF,TGTGCCATCAGTGCAAGCGGCTCTGGAAACACCATATATTTT
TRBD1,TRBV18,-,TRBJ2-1,CASSPGQGGNEQFF,TGTGCCAGCTCACCGGGACAGGGCGGGAATGAGCAGTTCTTC
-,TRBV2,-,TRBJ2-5,CASSQEGMTNYVGTQYF,TGTGCCAGCAGCCAGGAGGGGATGACTAATTACGTAGGGACCCAGTACTTC
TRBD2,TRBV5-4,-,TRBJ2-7,CASRGGNLVGVEQYF,TGTGCCAGCAGGGGAGGGAACCTCGTAGGTGTCGAGCAGTACTTC
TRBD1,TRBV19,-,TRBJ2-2,CASRDWTGGSGELFF,TGTGCCAGTAGAGACTGGACAGGGGGATCCGGGGAGCTGTTTTTT
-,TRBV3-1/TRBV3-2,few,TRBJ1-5,CASSQGQNQPQHF,TGTGCCAGCAGCCAAGGACAGAATCAGCCCCAGCATTTT